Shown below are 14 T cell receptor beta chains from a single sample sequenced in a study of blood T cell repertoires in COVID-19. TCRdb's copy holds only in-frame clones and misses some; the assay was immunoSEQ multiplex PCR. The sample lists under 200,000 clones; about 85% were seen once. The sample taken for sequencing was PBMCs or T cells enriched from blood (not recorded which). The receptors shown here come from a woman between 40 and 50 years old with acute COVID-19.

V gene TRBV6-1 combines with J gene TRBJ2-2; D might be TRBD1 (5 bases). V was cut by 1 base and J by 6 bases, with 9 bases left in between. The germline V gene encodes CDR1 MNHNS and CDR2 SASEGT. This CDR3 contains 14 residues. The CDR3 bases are TGTGCCAGCAGTGAAGATCCAGGGCCCGGGGAGCTGTTTTTT. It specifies CASSEDPGPGELFF.

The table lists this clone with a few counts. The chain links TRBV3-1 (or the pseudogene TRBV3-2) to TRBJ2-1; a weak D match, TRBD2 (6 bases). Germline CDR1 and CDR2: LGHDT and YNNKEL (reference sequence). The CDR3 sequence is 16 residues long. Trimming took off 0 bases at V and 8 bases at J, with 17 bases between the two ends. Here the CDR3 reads CASSQDYWRGDYEQFF. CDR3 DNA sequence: TGTGCCAGCAGCCAAGATTATTGGCGGGGAGACTATGAGCAGTTCTTC.

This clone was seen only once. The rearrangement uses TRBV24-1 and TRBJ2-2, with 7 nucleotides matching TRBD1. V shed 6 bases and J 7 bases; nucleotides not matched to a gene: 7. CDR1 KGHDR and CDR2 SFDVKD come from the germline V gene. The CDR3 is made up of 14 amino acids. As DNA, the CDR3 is TGTGCCACCAGTTCCGGGACAGAGGTCGGGGAGCTGTTTTTT. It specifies CATSSGTEVGELFF.

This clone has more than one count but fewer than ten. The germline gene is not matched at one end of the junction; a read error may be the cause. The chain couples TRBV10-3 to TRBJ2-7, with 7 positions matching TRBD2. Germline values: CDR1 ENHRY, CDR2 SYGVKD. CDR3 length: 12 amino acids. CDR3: CAISESRAGEHF. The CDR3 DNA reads TGTGCCATCAGTGAGTCTAGGGCGGGAGAACACTTC.

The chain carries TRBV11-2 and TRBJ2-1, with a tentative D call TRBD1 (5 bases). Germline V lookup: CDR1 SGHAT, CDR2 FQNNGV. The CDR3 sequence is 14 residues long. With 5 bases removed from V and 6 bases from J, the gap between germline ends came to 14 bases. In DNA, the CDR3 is TGTGCCAGCAGCCTCGACAGATGGGGCAATGAGCAGTTCTTC. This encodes CASSLDRWGNEQFF.

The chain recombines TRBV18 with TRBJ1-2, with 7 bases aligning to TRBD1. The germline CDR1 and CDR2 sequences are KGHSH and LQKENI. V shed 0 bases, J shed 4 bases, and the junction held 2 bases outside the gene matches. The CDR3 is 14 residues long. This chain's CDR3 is CASSPPRGPYGYTF. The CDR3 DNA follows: TGTGCCAGCTCACCACCTAGGGGGCCCTATGGCTACACCTTC.

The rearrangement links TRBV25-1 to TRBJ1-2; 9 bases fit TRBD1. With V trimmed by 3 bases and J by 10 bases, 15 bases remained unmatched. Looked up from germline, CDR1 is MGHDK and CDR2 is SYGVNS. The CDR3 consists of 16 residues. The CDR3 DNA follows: TGTGCCAGCAGTGACCAAAATACAGGGGGCGGATACTCCTACACCTTC. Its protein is CASSDQNTGGGYSYTF.

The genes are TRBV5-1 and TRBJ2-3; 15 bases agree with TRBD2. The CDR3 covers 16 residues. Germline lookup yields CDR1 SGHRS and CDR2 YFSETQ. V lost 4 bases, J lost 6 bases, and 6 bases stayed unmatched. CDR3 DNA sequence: TGCGCCAGCAGCCGGACTAGCGGGAGGGCCGGGGATACGCAGTATTTT. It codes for CASSRTSGRAGDTQYF.

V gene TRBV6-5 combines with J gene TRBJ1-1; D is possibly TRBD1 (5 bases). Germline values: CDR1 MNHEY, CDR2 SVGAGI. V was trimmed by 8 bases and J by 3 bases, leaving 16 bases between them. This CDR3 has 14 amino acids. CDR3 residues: CASYVGPYDTEAFF. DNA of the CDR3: TGTGCCAGCTACGTGGGGCCTTATGACACTGAAGCTTTCTTT.

In DNA form, the CDR3 reads TGTGCCAGCAGCCAAGATCAAGGGGCCGGAAACACCATATATTTT. This gives the protein CASSQDQGAGNTIYF. This sequence joins TRBV4-2 and TRBJ1-3, with D maybe TRBD1 (5 bases). The germline CDR1 and CDR2 sequences are LGHNA and YNFKEQ. Trimming removed 0 bases at V and 4 bases at J, with 10 bases between. The CDR3 extends over 15 amino acids.

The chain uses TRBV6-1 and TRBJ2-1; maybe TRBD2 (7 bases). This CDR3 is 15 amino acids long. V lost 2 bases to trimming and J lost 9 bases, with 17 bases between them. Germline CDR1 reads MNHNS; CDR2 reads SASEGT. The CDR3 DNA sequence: TGTGCCAGCAGTGAACAGGGACGGGGGGCAGGTGAGCAGTTCTTC. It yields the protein CASSEQGRGAGEQFF.

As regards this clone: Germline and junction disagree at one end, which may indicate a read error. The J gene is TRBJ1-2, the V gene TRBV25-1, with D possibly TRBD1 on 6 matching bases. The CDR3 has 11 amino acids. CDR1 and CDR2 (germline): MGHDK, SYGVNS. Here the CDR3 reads CASKQGRGYTF. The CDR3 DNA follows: TGTGCTAGCAAACAGGGCCGCGGCTACACCTTC.

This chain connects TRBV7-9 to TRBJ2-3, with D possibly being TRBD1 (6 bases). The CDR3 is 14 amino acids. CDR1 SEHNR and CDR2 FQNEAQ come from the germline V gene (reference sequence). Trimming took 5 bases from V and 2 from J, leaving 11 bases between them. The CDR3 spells CASSLQGFTDTQYF. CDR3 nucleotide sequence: TGTGCCAGCAGCCTCCAGGGGTTCACAGATACGCAGTATTTT.

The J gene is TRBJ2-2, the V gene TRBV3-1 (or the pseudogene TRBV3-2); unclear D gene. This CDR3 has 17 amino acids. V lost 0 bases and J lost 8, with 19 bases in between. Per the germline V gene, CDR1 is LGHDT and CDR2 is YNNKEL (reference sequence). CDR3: CASSQDSLSVVFGELFF. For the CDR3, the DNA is TGTGCCAGCAGCCAAGATAGTCTTAGTGTCGTCTTTGGGGAGCTGTTTTTT.